The source of this T cell receptor (beta chain) is a study of blood T cells in healthy people across ages. A sample-barcoded 5' primer and a J-beta primer mix were used in a second PCR of roughly 6 to 11 cycles. The template-switch adaptor, which had 12 random nucleotides, put a tag on each cDNA molecule. The study obtained at least 3 million CDR3-containing paired-end reads from every sample. TCRdb fed the 5' RACE reads into MiXCR, producing one record per CDR3 protein. In the table there are about 620,000 distinct CDR3 sequences, around 21% of which are singletons. Investigators took about 9.2 milliliters of peripheral blood from every donor. This clonotype was detected only a few times. Germline assignment: CDR1 MNHNY and CDR2 SVGAGI (reference sequence). This CDR3 is 16 amino acids long. After removal of 0 bases from V and 0 bases from J, the junction contained 4 bases not matched to a gene.

The clonotype was recovered from a man between 65 and 85 years old in good health. Material: blood. The chain couples TRBV6-6 to TRBJ2-7; 8 positions match TRBD2. The DNA of the CDR3 is TGTGCCAGCAGTTACTCCACTAGCGGCTACTCCTACGAGCAGTACTTC. Protein product: CASSYSTSGYSYEQYF.